The clone carrying this T cell receptor beta chain was detected many times. The same CDR3 is also encoded by other DNA sequences in this sample. V lost 5 bases to trimming and J lost 5 bases, with 12 bases between them. This CDR3 is built from 13 residues. From germline, CDR1 is SEHNR and CDR2 FQNEAQ (reference sequence). In the PCR, 60 Vbeta and 13 Jbeta primers were used. Profiling relied on immunoSEQ multiplex PCR, and the TCRdb table lists in-frame clones only, not all of them. The data hold about 70,000 clones, with 70% to 75% observed a single time. The source of the sample is a study of cytomegalovirus exposure and HLA in healthy donors.

The J gene is TRBJ1-1, the V gene TRBV7-9; D is perhaps TRBD1 (5 bases). This TCR was recovered from a human donor in good health. Sequencing input: PBMCs. CDR3 coding DNA: TGTGCCAGCAGCCGCCAGGGCGGTACTGAAGCTTTCTTT. Translating it yields CASSRQGGTEAFF. The full variable domain, in which reference TRBV7-9 and TRBJ1-1 provide the parts outside the CDR3, is DTGVSQNPRHKITKRGQNVTFRCDPISEHNRLYWYRQTLGQGPEFLTYFQNEAQLEKSRLLSDRFSAERPKGSFSTLEIQRTEQGDSAMYLCASSRQGGTEAFFGQGTRLTVV.